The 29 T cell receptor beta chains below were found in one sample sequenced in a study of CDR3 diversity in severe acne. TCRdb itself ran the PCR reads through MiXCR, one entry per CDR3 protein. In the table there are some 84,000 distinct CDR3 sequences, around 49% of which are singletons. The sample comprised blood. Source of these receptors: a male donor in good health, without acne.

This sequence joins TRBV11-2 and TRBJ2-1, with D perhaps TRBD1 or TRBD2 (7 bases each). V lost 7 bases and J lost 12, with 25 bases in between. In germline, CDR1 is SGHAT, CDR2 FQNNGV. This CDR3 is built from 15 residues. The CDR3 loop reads CASTKSPGGRDTQFF. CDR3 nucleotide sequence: TGTGCCAGCACCAAATCTCCAGGGGGGAGGGATACGCAGTTCTTC. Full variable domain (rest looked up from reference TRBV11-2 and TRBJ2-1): EAGVAQSPRYKIIEKRQSVAFWCNPISGHATLYWYQQILGQGPKLLIQFQNNGVVDDSQLPKDRFSAERLKGVDSTLKIQPAKLEDSAVYLCASTKSPGGRDTQFFGPGTRLTVL.

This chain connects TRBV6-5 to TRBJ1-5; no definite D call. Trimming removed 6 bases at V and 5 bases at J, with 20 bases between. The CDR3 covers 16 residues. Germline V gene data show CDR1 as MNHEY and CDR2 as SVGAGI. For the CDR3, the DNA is TGTGCCAGCAGCGCCCGGGTGGAACAGCAGGATCAGCCCCAGCATTTT. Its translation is CASSARVEQQDQPQHF.

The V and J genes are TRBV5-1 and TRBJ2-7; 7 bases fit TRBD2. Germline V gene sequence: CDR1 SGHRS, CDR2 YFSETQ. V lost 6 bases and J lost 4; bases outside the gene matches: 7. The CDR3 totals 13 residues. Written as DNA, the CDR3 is TGCGCCAGCACCCTAGCGGAGGGGTACGAGCAGTACTTC. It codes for CASTLAEGYEQYF.

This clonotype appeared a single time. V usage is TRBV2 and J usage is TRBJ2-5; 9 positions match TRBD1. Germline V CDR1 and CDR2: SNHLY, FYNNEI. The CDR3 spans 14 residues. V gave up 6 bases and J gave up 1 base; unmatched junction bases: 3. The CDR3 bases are TGTGCCAGCAGGGGGACAGGGTCCCAAGAGACCCAGTACTTC. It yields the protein CASRGTGSQETQYF.

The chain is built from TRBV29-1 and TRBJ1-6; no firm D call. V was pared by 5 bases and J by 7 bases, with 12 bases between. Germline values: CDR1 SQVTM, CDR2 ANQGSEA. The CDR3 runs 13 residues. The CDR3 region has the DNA TGCAGCGTTCGGACGGACGGAAATTCACCCCTCCACTTT. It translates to CSVRTDGNSPLHF.

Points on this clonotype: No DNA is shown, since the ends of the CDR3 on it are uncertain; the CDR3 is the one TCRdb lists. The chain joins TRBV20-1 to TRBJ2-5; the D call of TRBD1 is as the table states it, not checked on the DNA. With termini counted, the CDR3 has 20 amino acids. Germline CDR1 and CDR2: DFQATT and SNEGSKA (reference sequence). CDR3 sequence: CSARGTGGEKLFFGSGTQYF.

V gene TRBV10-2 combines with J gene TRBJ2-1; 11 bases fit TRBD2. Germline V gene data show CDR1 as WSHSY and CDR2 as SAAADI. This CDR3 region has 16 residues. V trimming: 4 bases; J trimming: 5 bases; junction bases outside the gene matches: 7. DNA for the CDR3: TGCGCCAGCAGTGGTAGCGGGAGGGCCTTTCACAATGAGCAGTTCTTC. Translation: CASSGSGRAFHNEQFF.

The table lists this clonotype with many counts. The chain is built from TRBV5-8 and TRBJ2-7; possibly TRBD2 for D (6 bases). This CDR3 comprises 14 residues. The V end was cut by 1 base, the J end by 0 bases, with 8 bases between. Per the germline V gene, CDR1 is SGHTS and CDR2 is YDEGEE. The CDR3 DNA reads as TGTGCCAGCAGCTTGCGGGGGATCTCCTACGAGCAGTACTTC. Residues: CASSLRGISYEQYF.

The CDR3 reads CATSDPYTGGQETQYF. In nucleotides, the CDR3 is TGTGCCACCAGTGATCCCTATACAGGGGGCCAAGAGACCCAGTACTTC. The chain joins TRBV24-1 to TRBJ2-5, with 8 nucleotides matching TRBD1. Losses at the gene ends were 3 bases for V and 1 base for J; bases not matched to a gene: 6. The CDR3 extends over 16 amino acids. Germline V gene data show CDR1 as KGHDR and CDR2 as SFDVKD.

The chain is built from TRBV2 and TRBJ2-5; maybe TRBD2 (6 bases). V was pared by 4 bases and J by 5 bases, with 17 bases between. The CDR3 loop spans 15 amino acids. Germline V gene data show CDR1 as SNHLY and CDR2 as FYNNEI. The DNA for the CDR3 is TGTGCCAGCAGTGGCGGGGTAATGATAACGGAGACCCAGTACTTC. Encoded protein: CASSGGVMITETQYF.

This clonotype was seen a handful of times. DNA of the CDR3: TGTGCCACGGGGGGAGATACGCAGTATTTT. It codes for CATGGDTQYF. The gene calls are TRBV10-3 and TRBJ2-3, with TRBD2 identical over 7 bases. Unmatched junction bases numbered 0, after V lost 10 bases and J lost 5 bases. There are 10 residues in the CDR3. The germline CDR1 and CDR2 sequences are ENHRY and SYGVKD.

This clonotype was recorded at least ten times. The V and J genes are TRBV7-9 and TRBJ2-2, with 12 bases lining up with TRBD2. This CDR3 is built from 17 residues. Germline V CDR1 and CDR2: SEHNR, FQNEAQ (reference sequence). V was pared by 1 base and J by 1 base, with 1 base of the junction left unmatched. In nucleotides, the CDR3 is TGTGCCAGCAGCTTAGGGGGACTAGCGGGGAACACCGGGGAGCTGTTTTTT. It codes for CASSLGGLAGNTGELFF.

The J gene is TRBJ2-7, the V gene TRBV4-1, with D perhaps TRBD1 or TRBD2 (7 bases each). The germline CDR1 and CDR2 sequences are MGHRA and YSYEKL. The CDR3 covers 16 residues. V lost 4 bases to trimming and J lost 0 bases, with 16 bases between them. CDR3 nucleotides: TGCGCCAGCAGCCCCCGCGGGGGACAGTTCTCCTACGAGCAGTACTTC. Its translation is CASSPRGGQFSYEQYF.

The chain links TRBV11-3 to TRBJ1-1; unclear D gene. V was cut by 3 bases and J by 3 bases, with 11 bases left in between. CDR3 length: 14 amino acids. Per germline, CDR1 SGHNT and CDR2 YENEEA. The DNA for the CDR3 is TGTGCCAGCAGCTTGGGTCAGGAGTACACTGAAGCTTTCTTT. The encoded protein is CASSLGQEYTEAFF.

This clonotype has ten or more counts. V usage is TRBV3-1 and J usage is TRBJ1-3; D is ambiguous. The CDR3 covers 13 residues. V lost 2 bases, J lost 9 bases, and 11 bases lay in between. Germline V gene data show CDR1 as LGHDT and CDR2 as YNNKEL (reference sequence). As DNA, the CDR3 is TGTGCCAGCAGCCAATCCTCGCCTGCCACCATATATTTT. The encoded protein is CASSQSSPATIYF.

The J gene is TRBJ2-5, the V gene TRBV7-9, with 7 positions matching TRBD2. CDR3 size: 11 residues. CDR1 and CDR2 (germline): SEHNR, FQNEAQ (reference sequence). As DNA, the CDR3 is TGTGCAATCCGGGAGGTGGAGACCCAGTACTTC. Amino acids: CAIREVETQYF.

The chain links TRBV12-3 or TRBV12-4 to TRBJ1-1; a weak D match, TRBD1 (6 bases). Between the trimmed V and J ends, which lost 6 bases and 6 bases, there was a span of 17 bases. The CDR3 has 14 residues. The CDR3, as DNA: TGTGCCAGCAGGGACGCAGGGGCAGGGGCTGAAGCTTTCTTT. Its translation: CASRDAGAGAEAFF.

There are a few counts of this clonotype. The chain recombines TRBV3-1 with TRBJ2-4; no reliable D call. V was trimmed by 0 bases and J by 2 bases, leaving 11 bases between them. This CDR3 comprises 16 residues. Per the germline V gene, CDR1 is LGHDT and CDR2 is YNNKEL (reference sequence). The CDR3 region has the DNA TGTGCCAGCAGCCAAGATGAGACATATACCAAAAACATTCAGTACTTC. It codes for CASSQDETYTKNIQYF.

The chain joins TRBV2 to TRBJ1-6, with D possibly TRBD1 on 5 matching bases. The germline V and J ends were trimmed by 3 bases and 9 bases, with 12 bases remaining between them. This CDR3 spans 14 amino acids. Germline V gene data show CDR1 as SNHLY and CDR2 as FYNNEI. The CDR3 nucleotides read TGTGCCAGCAGTGATATGAGGGGAGGTTCACCCCTCCACTTT. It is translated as CASSDMRGGSPLHF.

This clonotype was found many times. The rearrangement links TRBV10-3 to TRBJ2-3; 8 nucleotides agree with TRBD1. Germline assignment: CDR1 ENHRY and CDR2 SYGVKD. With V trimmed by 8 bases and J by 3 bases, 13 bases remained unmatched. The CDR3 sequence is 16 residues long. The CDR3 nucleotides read TGTGCCATCGGGCCTCGGACAGGACAGGGAACAGATACGCAGTATTTT. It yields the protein CAIGPRTGQGTDTQYF.

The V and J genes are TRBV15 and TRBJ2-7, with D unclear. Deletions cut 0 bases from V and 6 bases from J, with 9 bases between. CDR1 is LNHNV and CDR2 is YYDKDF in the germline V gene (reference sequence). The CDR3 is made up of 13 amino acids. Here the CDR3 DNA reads TGTGCCACCAGCAGAGAGGCTTACTCCGAGCAGTACTTC. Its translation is CATSREAYSEQYF.

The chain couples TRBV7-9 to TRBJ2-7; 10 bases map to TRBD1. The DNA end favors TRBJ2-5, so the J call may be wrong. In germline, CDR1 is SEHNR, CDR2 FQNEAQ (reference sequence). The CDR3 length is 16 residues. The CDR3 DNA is TGTGCCAGCAGCTTAGACGGGGACAGGGGACGAGAGACCCAGTACTTC. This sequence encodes CASSLDGDRGRETQYF.

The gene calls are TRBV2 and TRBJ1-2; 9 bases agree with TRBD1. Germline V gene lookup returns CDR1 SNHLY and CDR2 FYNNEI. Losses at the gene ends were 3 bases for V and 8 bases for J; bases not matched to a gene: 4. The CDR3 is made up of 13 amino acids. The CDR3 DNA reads TGTGCCAGCAGTGACCGGACAGGGGAAGGCTACACCTTC. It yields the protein CASSDRTGEGYTF. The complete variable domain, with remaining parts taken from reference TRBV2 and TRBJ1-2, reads EPEVTQTPSHQVTQMGQEVILRCVPISNHLYFYWYRQILGQKVEFLVSFYNNEISEKSEIFDDQFSVERPDGSNFTLKIRSTKLEDSAMYFCASSDRTGEGYTFGSGTRLTVV.

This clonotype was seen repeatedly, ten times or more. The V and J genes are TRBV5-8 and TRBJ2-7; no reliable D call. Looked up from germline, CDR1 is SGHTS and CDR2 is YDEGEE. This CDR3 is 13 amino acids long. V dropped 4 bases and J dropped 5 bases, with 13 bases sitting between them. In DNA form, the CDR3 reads TGTGCCAGCAGCGGCGGTGAGCGCAACGAGCAGTACTTC. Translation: CASSGGERNEQYF.

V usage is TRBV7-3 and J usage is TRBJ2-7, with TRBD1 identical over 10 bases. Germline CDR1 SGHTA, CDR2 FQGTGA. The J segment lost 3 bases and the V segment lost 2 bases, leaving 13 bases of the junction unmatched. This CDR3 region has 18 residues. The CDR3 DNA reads TGTGCCAGCAGCTTAGTAATGCCGGGACAGGGGAGTTTCTACGAGCAGTACTTC. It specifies CASSLVMPGQGSFYEQYF.

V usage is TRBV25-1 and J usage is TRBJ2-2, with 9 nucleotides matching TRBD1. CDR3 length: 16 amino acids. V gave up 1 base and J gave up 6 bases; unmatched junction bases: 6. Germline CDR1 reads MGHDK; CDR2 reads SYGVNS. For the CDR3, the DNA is TGTGCCAGCAGTGAATCCGGGACAGGGAGCCCCGGGGAGCTGTTTTTT. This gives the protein CASSESGTGSPGELFF.

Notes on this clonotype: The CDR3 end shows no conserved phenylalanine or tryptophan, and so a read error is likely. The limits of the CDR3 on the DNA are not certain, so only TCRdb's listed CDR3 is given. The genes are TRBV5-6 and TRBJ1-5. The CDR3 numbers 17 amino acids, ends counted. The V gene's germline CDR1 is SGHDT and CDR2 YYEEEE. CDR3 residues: CASSPQPGTSGRAYEHY.

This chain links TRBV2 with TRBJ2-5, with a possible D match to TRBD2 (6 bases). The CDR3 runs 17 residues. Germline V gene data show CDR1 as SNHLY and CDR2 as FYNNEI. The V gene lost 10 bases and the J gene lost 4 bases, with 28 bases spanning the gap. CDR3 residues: CATSSEGPGVIRETQYF. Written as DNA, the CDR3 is TGTGCCACCAGCAGCGAAGGACCGGGAGTAATCAGAGAGACCCAGTACTTC.

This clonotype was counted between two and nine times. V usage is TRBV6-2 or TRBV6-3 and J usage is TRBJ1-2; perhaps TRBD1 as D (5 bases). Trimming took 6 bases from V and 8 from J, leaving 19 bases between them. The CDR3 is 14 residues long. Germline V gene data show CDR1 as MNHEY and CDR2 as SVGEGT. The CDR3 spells CASSRHRGKEGYTF. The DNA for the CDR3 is TGTGCCAGCAGCCGTCATCGGGGGAAGGAGGGCTACACCTTC.